This note documents a single TCR beta chain sequence. This specimen belongs to a study of blood T cell repertoires in COVID-19. Sequenced by immunoSEQ multiplex PCR; TCRdb stores in-frame clones only, minus some. The repertoire consists of 250,000 to 350,000 clones, with 80% to 90% occurring once and the leading ten covering roughly 5.3%. CDR3 length equals 14 residues. Germline V gene lookup returns CDR1 SGHRS and CDR2 YFSETQ. V was cut by 0 bases and J by 6 bases, with 13 bases left in between. The chain is built from TRBV5-1 and TRBJ2-7, with a possible D match to TRBD1 (5 bases). The sequence came from a woman in her twenties or thirties who had recovered from COVID-19. The source material was PBMCs or T cells enriched from blood (not recorded which). The CDR3 sequence: CASSLVVGVGEQYF. The CDR3 bases are TGCGCCAGCAGCTTGGTGGTAGGGGTGGGCGAGCAGTACTTC.